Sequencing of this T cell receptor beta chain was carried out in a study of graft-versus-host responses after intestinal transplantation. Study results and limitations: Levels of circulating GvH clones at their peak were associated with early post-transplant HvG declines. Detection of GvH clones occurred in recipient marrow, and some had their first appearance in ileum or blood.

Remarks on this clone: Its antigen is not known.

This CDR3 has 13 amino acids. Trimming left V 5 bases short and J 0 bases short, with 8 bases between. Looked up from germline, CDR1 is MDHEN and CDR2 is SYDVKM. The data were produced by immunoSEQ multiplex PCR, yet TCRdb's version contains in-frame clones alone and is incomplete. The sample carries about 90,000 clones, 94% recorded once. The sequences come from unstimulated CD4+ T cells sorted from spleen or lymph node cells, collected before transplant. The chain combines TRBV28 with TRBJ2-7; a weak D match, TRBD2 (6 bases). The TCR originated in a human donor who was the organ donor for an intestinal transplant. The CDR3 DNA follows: TGTGCCAGCAGTAGCGGGTCCTCCTACGAGCAGTACTTC. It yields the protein CASSSGSSYEQYF.